Listed here are 16 T cell receptor beta chains from one sample, sequenced in a study of T-cell memory formation after mild COVID-19. TCRdb called the 5' RACE reads again in MiXCR, with one record for every CDR3 protein. The sample lists a few hundred thousand distinct CDR3 sequences; 15% to 20% were seen once. Sequencing was done on a sample of PBMCs or a T cell subset sorted from them (not recorded which). Receptor source: a man between 18 and 29 years old who had mild COVID-19 (a few samples of this study predate the infection). Cell type and time point are not known.

Many counts were recorded for this clonotype. CDR3 bases: TGTGCCAGCAGCCCGACCGGGGACTATGGCTACACCTTC. It yields the protein CASSPTGDYGYTF. This chain joins TRBV9 and TRBJ1-2; D gene ambiguous. Germline CDR1 SGDLS, CDR2 YYNGEE. V was trimmed by 4 bases and J by 3 bases, leaving 10 bases between them. This CDR3 contains 13 residues.

The sample holds many counts of this clonotype. The gene calls are TRBV7-9 and TRBJ2-3; D could derive from TRBD1 or TRBD2 (5 bases each). Germline CDR1 reads SEHNR; CDR2 reads FQNEAQ (reference sequence). V was cut by 7 bases and J by 6 bases, with 20 bases left in between. The CDR3 has 15 residues. The CDR3 DNA follows: TGTGCCAGCATCCCCGCCGCCTCGGGGCGGGATACGCAGTATTTT. Its translation: CASIPAASGRDTQYF.

In this sample, this clonotype turned up a few times. The chain couples TRBV7-9 to TRBJ1-1; 9 bases match TRBD1. The length of the CDR3 is 12 residues. V gave up 5 bases and J gave up 7 bases; unmatched junction bases: 2. Germline CDR1 SEHNR, CDR2 FQNEAQ (reference sequence). CDR3 in amino acids: CASSGGQGEAFF. CDR3 sequence (DNA): TGTGCCAGCAGCGGGGGACAGGGTGAAGCTTTCTTT.

For this clonotype: The DNA is left out, because the CDR3 cannot be placed on it with certainty; the CDR3 is given as TCRdb lists it. The chain carries TRBV23-1 and TRBJ2-2; the table's D call, TRBD1, was not checked against the DNA. TRBV23-1 is flagged as an ORF with uncertain function. The CDR3 extends over 14 residues, inclusive of both ends. The CDR3 reads CASRTRQAAGSCFF.

This clonotype was seen a handful of times. This chain joins TRBV20-1 and TRBJ1-1; a possible D gene is TRBD1 (5 bases). The length of the CDR3 is 12 residues. Germline assignment: CDR1 DFQATT and CDR2 SNEGSKA (reference sequence). V was clipped by 4 bases and J by 3 bases, with 9 bases between them. CDR3 amino acids: CSAMRQYTEAFF. The CDR3 DNA follows: TGCAGTGCTATGAGACAGTACACTGAAGCTTTCTTT.

This clonotype was seen only a few times. The chain combines TRBV6-6 with TRBJ1-1; 11 bases match TRBD1. The length of the CDR3 is 16 residues. V shed 2 bases and J 1 base; nucleotides not matched to a gene: 3. Germline V lookup: CDR1 MNHNY, CDR2 SVGAGI (reference sequence). The CDR3 is CASSYGTGGENTEAFF. As DNA, the CDR3 is TGTGCCAGCAGTTACGGGACAGGGGGTGAGAACACTGAAGCTTTCTTT.

The gene calls are TRBV10-3 and TRBJ2-3; D gene ambiguous. Per germline, CDR1 ENHRY and CDR2 SYGVKD. This CDR3 is 13 amino acids long. V shed 2 bases and J shed 9 bases, with 12 bases lying between them. The CDR3 bases are TGTGCCATCAGTGAGAAAACTGCTGAGACGCAGTATTTT. It specifies CAISEKTAETQYF.

This clonotype was counted only a few times. The chain combines TRBV2 with TRBJ2-1, with no clear D. The CDR3 loop spans 13 amino acids. Between the trimmed V and J ends, which lost 5 bases and 5 bases, there was a span of 10 bases. Germline CDR1 SNHLY, CDR2 FYNNEI. The CDR3 loop is CASSPLRNNEQFF. The CDR3 DNA is TGTGCCAGCAGTCCCTTAAGGAACAATGAGCAGTTCTTC.

The chain uses TRBV23-1 and TRBJ1-4; weak D call: TRBD1 (6 bases). TRBV23-1 is filed as an ORF, its function uncertain. V was cut by 2 bases and J by 8 bases, with 15 bases left in between. The CDR3 is 15 amino acids. The CDR3 spells CASSQGSGAREKLFF. The CDR3 DNA reads TGCGCCAGCAGTCAAGGTTCGGGGGCACGAGAAAAACTGTTTTTT.

The chain employs TRBV4-3 and TRBJ2-2, with 11 nucleotides matching TRBD2. The trim removed 2 bases at V and 7 bases at J, leaving 12 bases unmatched. The CDR3 length is 18 residues. Per the germline V gene, CDR1 is LGHNA and CDR2 is YSLEER. The CDR3 region is CASSQITGTSGGGGELFF. In nucleotides, the CDR3 is TGCGCCAGCAGCCAAATTACTGGGACTAGCGGCGGTGGCGGGGAGCTGTTTTTT.

The V call is TRBV6-5, the J call TRBJ2-1; D perhaps matches TRBD1 (6 bases). In germline, CDR1 is MNHEY, CDR2 SVGAGI. The V gene lost 5 bases and the J gene lost 0 bases, with 14 bases spanning the gap. CDR3 length equals 16 residues. The DNA for the CDR3 is TGTGCCAGCAGTCCTTGGGGGACAAGCTCCTACAATGAGCAGTTCTTC. This translates into CASSPWGTSSYNEQFF.

The chain employs TRBV7-9 and TRBJ1-1; TRBD1 is a possible D gene (6 bases). Germline CDR1 and CDR2: SEHNR and FQNEAQ (reference sequence). The CDR3 extends over 14 amino acids. V lost 8 bases to trimming and J lost 1 base, with 14 bases between them. The CDR3 DNA sequence: TGTGCCAGCGCCCCCGGGACACGGAACACTGAAGCTTTCTTT. The encoded protein is CASAPGTRNTEAFF.

The V gene is TRBV30, the J gene TRBJ1-1; D ambiguous. Germline CDR1 reads GTSNPN; CDR2 reads SVGIG (reference sequence). There are 12 residues in the CDR3. Trimming took off 2 bases at V and 3 bases at J, with 7 bases between the two ends. The chain's CDR3 is CAWSRRYTEAFF. Here the CDR3 DNA reads TGTGCCTGGAGTCGGCGGTACACTGAAGCTTTCTTT.

The chain has TRBV5-1 and TRBJ2-1; D gene unclear. Germline V gene sequence: CDR1 SGHRS, CDR2 YFSETQ. V was trimmed by 0 bases and J by 7 bases, leaving 11 bases between them. The CDR3 has 14 residues. CDR3 amino acids: CASSLDSYTNEQFF. DNA of the CDR3: TGCGCCAGCAGCTTGGATTCCTACACTAATGAGCAGTTCTTC.

This clonotype turned up a few times. The chain couples TRBV6-5 to TRBJ2-7; D is unclear. V lost 6 bases, J lost 4 bases, and 13 bases lay in between. Germline-derived CDR1 and CDR2 are MNHEY and SVGAGI. There are 13 residues in the CDR3. CDR3 loop: CASRPGRPYEQYF. For the CDR3, the DNA is TGTGCCAGCAGACCCGGACGGCCGTACGAGCAGTACTTC.

This clonotype was recorded many times. CDR3 sequence (DNA): TGTGCCAGCAGTTTCCGGACAGGGAGTGAAAAACTGTTTTTT. This translates into CASSFRTGSEKLFF. V gene TRBV12-3 or TRBV12-4 combines with J gene TRBJ1-4, with 8 bases aligning to TRBD1. V shed 3 bases and J 7 bases; nucleotides not matched to a gene: 4. This CDR3 region has 14 residues.